This is a list of T cell receptor beta chains from one sample in a study of blood T cell repertoires in COVID-19. TCRdb keeps only in-frame clones here, not all; method: immunoSEQ multiplex PCR. Of approximately 100,000 clones listed, around four fifths are singletons. Sequencing was carried out using peripheral blood. The receptors come from a man between 65 and 80 years old with acute or convalescent COVID-19. The CDR3 runs from the conserved cysteine through the conserved F or W. The order of the fields is CDR3 DNA, CDR3 protein, J gene, D gene, V gene, clone size. A D gene is named only where the DNA matches it firmly. Rows may omit the clone size; those that give it use once, few, many or a size class.

DNA: TGTGCCAGCAGCCCGGGTCTTGGGGCCAACGTCCTGACTTTC; CDR3: CASSPGLGANVLTF; J: TRBJ2-6; D: -; V: TRBV7-6; size: -
DNA: TGTGCCAGCAGCTTGGAAGAGAATCAGCCCCAGCATTTT; CDR3: CASSLEENQPQHF; J: TRBJ1-5; D: -; V: TRBV5-8; size: -
DNA: TGTGCCAGCAGCCTCGGGTTTAACTATGGCTACACCTTC; CDR3: CASSLGFNYGYTF; J: TRBJ1-2; D: -; V: TRBV7-9; size: -
DNA: TGTGCCAGCACTACGACCGGGACAGGGGGCGTCTACGAGCAGTACTTC; CDR3: CASTTTGTGGVYEQYF; J: TRBJ2-7; D: TRBD1; V: TRBV6-6; size: -
DNA: TGTGCCAGCAGTCATCAGGGACTAGCGGGAGTACGAGAGCAGTTCTTC; CDR3: CASSHQGLAGVREQFF; J: TRBJ2-1; D: TRBD2; V: TRBV6-2/TRBV6-3; size: once
DNA: TGTGCCAGCAGCTTTGCGGACCAAGAGACCCAGTACTTC; CDR3: CASSFADQETQYF; J: TRBJ2-5; D: -; V: TRBV5-5; size: -
DNA: TGTGCCTGGAGTGCCGACAGGGGATACTATGGCTACACCTTC; CDR3: CAWSADRGYYGYTF; J: TRBJ1-2; D: TRBD1; V: TRBV30; size: -
DNA: TGTGCCAGCAGTAGAGGACAGAGAGGAGAGACCCAGTACTTC; CDR3: CASSRGQRGETQYF; J: TRBJ2-5; D: -; V: TRBV13; size: -
DNA: TGTGCCAGCAGTACAGGGCATTATGAGCAGTTCTTC; CDR3: CASSTGHYEQFF; J: TRBJ2-1; D: -; V: TRBV28; size: -
DNA: TGTGCCAGTAGTACGCCGTTGGGCGTGAGCACAGATACGCAGTATTTT; CDR3: CASSTPLGVSTDTQYF; J: TRBJ2-3; D: -; V: TRBV19; size: -
DNA: TGTGCCAGCAGCGCGACAGGGGGGAGGAACACTGAAGCTTTCTTT; CDR3: CASSATGGRNTEAFF; J: TRBJ1-1; D: TRBD1; V: TRBV7-3; size: -
DNA: TGTGCCAGCAGCTTTAGGAAGCGGGAGGGCCAATCCGCCAAAAACATTCAGTACTTC; CDR3: CASSFRKREGQSAKNIQYF; J: TRBJ2-4; D: TRBD2; V: TRBV7-8; size: few
DNA: TGTGCCAGCAGTTTATCTTCAGGGCCTAACTATGGCTACACCTTC; CDR3: CASSLSSGPNYGYTF; J: TRBJ1-2; D: -; V: TRBV27; size: -
DNA: TGTGCCAGCAGCCTAGAAAGGGGTACCTACAATGAGCAGTTCTTC; CDR3: CASSLERGTYNEQFF; J: TRBJ2-1; D: -; V: TRBV7-8; size: -
DNA: TGTGCCAGCAGCTCTACCCGCACTGGCTACACCTTC; CDR3: CASSSTRTGYTF; J: TRBJ1-2; D: -; V: TRBV6-2/TRBV6-3; size: -
DNA: TGTGCCAGCAGCCTAACAGGGGGGAGCTCTGGGGCCAACGTCCTGACTTTC; CDR3: CASSLTGGSSGANVLTF; J: TRBJ2-6; D: TRBD1; V: TRBV11-3; size: -
DNA: TGTGCCAGCAGGATTGTGGGACTAGCGGGGATCACCGGGGAGCTGTTTTTT; CDR3: CASRIVGLAGITGELFF; J: TRBJ2-2; D: TRBD2; V: TRBV2; size: -
DNA: TGTGCCAGCAGCTTAGTCTCGGGGGGGCTATGGAATGAGCAGTTCTTC; CDR3: CASSLVSGGLWNEQFF; J: TRBJ2-1; D: TRBD2; V: TRBV7-9; size: -
DNA: TGTGCCAGCAGGCGGGGTGGAGACAGATTAAATTCACCCCTCCACTTT; CDR3: CASRRGGDRLNSPLHF; J: TRBJ1-6; D: -; V: TRBV27; size: once
DNA: TGTGCCAGCTCACCAGAGACAGGGATCGACTATGGCTACACCTTC; CDR3: CASSPETGIDYGYTF; J: TRBJ1-2; D: TRBD1; V: TRBV18; size: -
DNA: TGTGCCAGCAGCCCCTCTGATGGGCAGTCGTACACAGATACGCAGTATTTT; CDR3: CASSPSDGQSYTDTQYF; J: TRBJ2-3; D: -; V: TRBV9; size: -
DNA: TGTGCCTGGAGTTCGGGGTTTGACACTGAAGCTTTCTTT; CDR3: CAWSSGFDTEAFF; J: TRBJ1-1; D: -; V: TRBV30; size: once
DNA: TGTGCCAGCAGTTACGCGATGGACAGGGGGGCCTACGAGCAGTACTTC; CDR3: CASSYAMDRGAYEQYF; J: TRBJ2-7; D: TRBD1; V: TRBV6-5; size: few
DNA: TGTGCCAGCAGTACAACATGGACAGGGCTTAACTATGGCTACACCTTC; CDR3: CASSTTWTGLNYGYTF; J: TRBJ1-2; D: TRBD1; V: TRBV28; size: -
DNA: TGTGCCAGCAGCCCTGGACAGGGTCGCTCACCCCTCCACTTT; CDR3: CASSPGQGRSPLHF; J: TRBJ1-6; D: TRBD1; V: TRBV28; size: few
DNA: TGTGCCAGTAGTGAGACTCCGGGACTGTTTAACAATGAGCAGTTCTTC; CDR3: CASSETPGLFNNEQFF; J: TRBJ2-1; D: -; V: TRBV19; size: -
DNA: TGTGCCAGCAGCTCGACTAGCGGACCCTACAATGAGCAGTTCTTC; CDR3: CASSSTSGPYNEQFF; J: TRBJ2-1; D: TRBD2; V: TRBV7-8; size: once
DNA: TGTGCTAGTGGTTTGTACAAGCTAGACAGGGGATATGGCTACACCTTC; CDR3: CASGLYKLDRGYGYTF; J: TRBJ1-2; D: TRBD1; V: TRBV12-5; size: few
DNA: TGTGCCAGCAGTTTTGACAGGAAGGGCACTGAAGCTTTCTTT; CDR3: CASSFDRKGTEAFF; J: TRBJ1-1; D: -; V: TRBV6-5; size: -
DNA: TGTGCCAGCAGCTTAGGGGCTGGTGAGCAGTTCTTC; CDR3: CASSLGAGEQFF; J: TRBJ2-1; D: -; V: TRBV11-2; size: -
DNA: TGCAGCGTTTCTGACAGGGGAGGTGAAAAACTGTTTTTT; CDR3: CSVSDRGGEKLFF; J: TRBJ1-4; D: TRBD1; V: TRBV29-1; size: -
DNA: TGTGCCAGCACCCTCCCGCGGGACAGGGTTGTCGATGAGCAGTTCTTC; CDR3: CASTLPRDRVVDEQFF; J: TRBJ2-1; D: TRBD1; V: TRBV7-8; size: -
DNA: TGTGCCAGCTCATACCGACAGGGCTGGGGCACTGAAGCTTTCTTT; CDR3: CASSYRQGWGTEAFF; J: TRBJ1-1; D: TRBD1; V: TRBV18; size: -
DNA: TGTGCCAGCAGCCCCCAGGGGAAGGGGTCCTACGAGCAGTACTTC; CDR3: CASSPQGKGSYEQYF; J: TRBJ2-7; D: -; V: TRBV7-9; size: -
DNA: TGTGCCAGCTCACCCAGCGGTCTCTACGAGCAGTACTTC; CDR3: CASSPSGLYEQYF; J: TRBJ2-7; D: -; V: TRBV18; size: -
DNA: TGTGCCAGTAGTAAGGGGGGAGGGAATCAGCCCCAGCATTTT; CDR3: CASSKGGGNQPQHF; J: TRBJ1-5; D: -; V: TRBV19; size: -
DNA: TGTGCCAGCAGCCAGGGACAGGGGGCTGAGACCCAGTACTTC; CDR3: CASSQGQGAETQYF; J: TRBJ2-5; D: TRBD1; V: TRBV9; size: -
DNA: TGTGCCAGCAGCTTGGCCGGGGTGCAGGAGACCCAGTACTTC; CDR3: CASSLAGVQETQYF; J: TRBJ2-5; D: -; V: TRBV5-6; size: -
DNA: TGCAGTGCTAGTGGATGGGGGGACACTGAAGCTTTCTTT; CDR3: CSASGWGDTEAFF; J: TRBJ1-1; D: -; V: TRBV20-1; size: -
DNA: TGCGCCAGCATGACAGGGGGGAAAGGGAGGAACTATGGCTACACCTTC; CDR3: CASMTGGKGRNYGYTF; J: TRBJ1-2; D: TRBD1; V: TRBV23-1; size: -
DNA: TGTGCCAGCAGCTTATCAGGGTTGAACTATGGCTACACCTTC; CDR3: CASSLSGLNYGYTF; J: TRBJ1-2; D: -; V: TRBV7-2; size: -
DNA: TGTGCCTGGAGTCGGCAGGGGGCGCGGGGCTATGGCTACACCTTC; CDR3: CAWSRQGARGYGYTF; J: TRBJ1-2; D: TRBD1; V: TRBV30; size: -
DNA: TGTGCCAGCAGCCACAGCCGGGCAACTAATGAAAAACTGTTTTTT; CDR3: CASSHSRATNEKLFF; J: TRBJ1-4; D: -; V: TRBV3-1/TRBV3-2; size: -
DNA: TGTGCCAGCAGCCCCCTACCTACAGGGACCGGGGAGCTGTTTTTT; CDR3: CASSPLPTGTGELFF; J: TRBJ2-2; D: -; V: TRBV7-9; size: -
DNA: TGTGCCAGCAGACGACTAGCGGGGGACTACGAGCAGTACTTC; CDR3: CASRRLAGDYEQYF; J: TRBJ2-7; D: TRBD2; V: TRBV28; size: -
DNA: TGTGCCAGCAGCTTCACCGGGGGGGGCTCCGCCGGTGAGACCCAGTACTTC; CDR3: CASSFTGGGSAGETQYF; J: TRBJ2-5; D: TRBD2; V: TRBV9; size: many
DNA: TGCGCCAGCAGCTTCAGAGCGGGGCAAGGGGCCAACGTCCTGACTTTC; CDR3: CASSFRAGQGANVLTF; J: TRBJ2-6; D: TRBD2; V: TRBV4-1; size: many
DNA: TGTGCCAGCAGTGAGATGGAGCGGGGGTGGGAGCAGTTCTTC; CDR3: CASSEMERGWEQFF; J: TRBJ2-1; D: TRBD2; V: TRBV2; size: -
DNA: TGTGCCAGCTATCACAGGGCTGGTCAGCCCCAGCATTTT; CDR3: CASYHRAGQPQHF; J: TRBJ1-5; D: -; V: TRBV21-1; size: once